This T cell receptor beta chain is from a study of blood T cell repertoires in COVID-19. Study as a whole: Acute-phase and convalescent COVID-19 samples originated in the United States, Italy and Spain.

Authors' data handling: Amplification with reference gene primers provided the estimates of nucleated cell counts. Libraries were prepared by immunoSEQ multiplex PCR; TCRdb keeps only in-frame clonotypes and omits some of them. D and trimming were read from the DNA, whereas the V and J calls and clone size are those reported in that table. There are 200,000 to 250,000 clones in the sample; approximately 84% occur only once, and roughly 7% lies in the top ten. CDR3 length equals 13 residues. Germline V CDR1 and CDR2: KGHSY, FQNENV. The V end lost 3 bases, the J end lost 2 bases, and 7 bases lay between the germline ends.

The specimen sequenced was peripheral blood. This clonotype was obtained from a woman older than 75 with COVID-19, enrolled during active disease. V usage is TRBV16 and J usage is TRBJ1-2, with D hard to call. The CDR3 DNA reads TGTGCCAGCAGCCAGGGCTTCAACTATGGCTACACCTTC. This encodes CASSQGFNYGYTF.